This TCR beta chain was sequenced for a study of blood T cell repertoires in COVID-19. As processed by the authors: Nucleated cell number was recorded as an estimate derived from reference gene primer amplification. Only in-frame clones appear in the TCRdb table, and some are missing; sequencing was by immunoSEQ multiplex PCR. That table is the source of V, J and clone size, and D and trimming were worked out from the DNA. The sample lists 250,000 to 400,000 clones; about nine tenths were seen once. CDR1 MDHEN and CDR2 SYDVKM come from the germline V gene. The CDR3 extends over 12 amino acids. The germline V and J ends were trimmed by 5 bases and 1 base, with 3 bases remaining between them. Patients in Seattle were enrolled during active infection, then followed longitudinally.

The chain recombines TRBV28 with TRBJ1-5; D ambiguous. The source is a woman in her 30s with COVID-19, enrolled during active disease. The sequenced sample consisted of peripheral blood. This CDR3 is CASSRSNQPQHF. CDR3 nucleotides: TGTGCCAGCAGTCGGAGCAATCAGCCCCAGCATTTT.